These T cell receptor beta chains were read from a single sample in a study of T cells in Graves' hyperthyroidism and ophthalmopathy. One entry per CDR3 protein, called by TCRdb with MiXCR from the multiplex PCR reads. Of around 620,000 distinct CDR3 sequences in the sample, just over 45% were seen once. Sequenced material: peripheral blood or thyroid tissue (not recorded which). All receptors derive from an adult woman with Graves' disease, either hyperthyroidism or ophthalmopathy (not recorded which). Both conserved end residues are part of each CDR3. D genes are given only for firm matches. Only some rows state a clone size, as once, few, many or a class for expanded clones.

TRBV7-2,TRBJ2-5,-,TRBD1,CASSPSDRGETQYF,TGTGCCAGCAGCCCATCTGACAGGGGCGAGACCCAGTACTTC
TRBV13,TRBJ2-2,-,-,CASSCGVELLF,TGTGCCAGCAGCTGCGGCGTGGAGCTGCTTTTT
TRBV14,TRBJ2-3,few,-,CASSQDYTQYF,TGTGCCAGCAGCCAAGATTACACGCAGTATTTT
TRBV5-1,TRBJ2-2,-,-,CASSLRIGPTGELFF,TGTGCTAGCAGCTTACGAATAGGGCCCACCGGGGAGCTGTTTTTT
TRBV2,TRBJ2-7,many,-,CASYIGATYEQYF,TGTGCCAGCTATATCGGGGCTACCTACGAGCAGTACTTC
TRBV2,TRBJ1-2,-,-,CASRSFREVNTF,TGTGCCAGCAGATCTTTCCGGGAGGTAAACACCTTC
TRBV5-1,TRBJ1-2,-,-,CASSLVGQGSYTF,TGCGCCAGCAGCTTGGTGGGACAAGGGAGCTACACCTTC
TRBV30,TRBJ1-1,few,TRBD1,CAWTTGQANTEAFF,TGTGCCTGGACCACGGGACAGGCGAACACTGAAGCTTTCTTT
TRBV11-2,TRBJ2-7,many,-,CASSLRVIDYEQYF,TGTGCCAGCAGTCTCAGGGTTATAGATTACGAGCAGTACTTC
TRBV9,TRBJ1-2,-,-,CASSVSATDYGYTF,TGTGCCAGCAGCGTATCAGCCACTGACTATGGCTACACCTTC